This T cell receptor beta chain was sequenced for a study of blood T cell repertoires in COVID-19. Libraries were prepared by immunoSEQ multiplex PCR; TCRdb keeps only in-frame clonotypes and omits some of them. The sample lists about 110,000 clones, over 75% seen once, with under 2.5% in the top ten. Germline V gene data show CDR1 as LNHDA and CDR2 as SQIVND (reference sequence). The CDR3 runs 15 residues. Unmatched junction bases numbered 16, after V lost 7 bases and J lost 12 bases. This receptor was identified in a human donor in a cohort sampled during active COVID-19. The rearrangement joins TRBV19 to TRBJ2-4, with 9 bases that match TRBD1. Sequencing input: peripheral blood. The CDR3 region has the DNA TGTGCCAGTACCACAAAGGGGGGACAGGGAGGCCATCAGTACTTC. Residues: CASTTKGGQGGHQYF.